The 11 T cell receptor beta chains listed next were all sequenced from one sample in a study of cytomegalovirus exposure and HLA in healthy donors. Vbeta (60) and Jbeta (13) primers were used in the PCR. Assay used: immunoSEQ multiplex PCR; TCRdb lists only in-frame clones, some missing. The sample has around 150,000 clones; 80% to 85% are singletons. Input material: PBMCs. The receptors stem from a boy aged 2 to 10 in good health and CMV-seronegative.

In DNA form, the CDR3 reads TGTGCCAGTAGGGGACCGGTAGTTCGGGGGTACAATGAGCAGTTCTTC. Translation gives CASRGPVVRGYNEQFF. This chain connects TRBV19 to TRBJ2-1, with D tentatively TRBD2 (6 bases). The CDR3 length is 16 residues. Trimming stripped 6 bases from V and 4 bases from J, with 19 bases between. The germline V gene has CDR1 LNHDA and CDR2 SQIVND (reference sequence).

The rearrangement joins TRBV2 to TRBJ2-1; 12 bases match TRBD2. CDR1 is SNHLY, CDR2 FYNNEI, per germline. The ends lost 9 bases at V and 12 bases at J; junction bases unmatched: 6. The length of the CDR3 is 12 residues. CDR3 protein: CASRLAGEGQFF. Written as DNA, the CDR3 is TGTGCCAGTAGACTAGCGGGAGAAGGGCAGTTCTTC.

CDR3 sequence: CASSRLAGARETQYF. CDR3 coding DNA: TGCGCCAGCAGCCGACTAGCGGGAGCTCGGGAGACCCAGTACTTC. The chain is built from TRBV5-1 and TRBJ2-5; TRBD2 agrees at 12 bases. V gave up 4 bases and J gave up 5 bases; unmatched junction bases: 6. Looked up from germline, CDR1 is SGHRS and CDR2 is YFSETQ. The CDR3 extends over 15 amino acids.

The CDR3 region has the DNA TGTGCCAGCAGTCGAGTGGAGGGGGAGACCCAGTACTTC. Amino acids: CASSRVEGETQYF. V is TRBV6-4 and J is TRBJ2-5; D may be TRBD2 (6 bases). Between the trimmed V and J ends, which lost 5 bases and 5 bases, there was a span of 12 bases. In germline, CDR1 is MRHNA, CDR2 SNTAGT. CDR3 size: 13 residues.

The chain uses TRBV7-9 and TRBJ1-1; D unclear. The CDR3 extends over 13 amino acids. Trimming took 3 bases from V and 7 from J, leaving 12 bases between them. Germline lookup yields CDR1 SEHNR and CDR2 FQNEAQ (reference sequence). The CDR3 protein is CASSFSHLDEAFF. CDR3 nucleotides: TGTGCCAGCAGCTTCAGTCATCTAGATGAAGCTTTCTTT.

This clone was recorded a few times. The chain recombines TRBV5-1 with TRBJ1-1; TRBD1 agrees at 9 bases. The CDR3 is made up of 14 amino acids. V shed 5 bases and J 5 bases; nucleotides not matched to a gene: 7. Germline CDR1 and CDR2: SGHRS and YFSETQ. This CDR3 is CASRLTGGITEAFF. Written as DNA, the CDR3 is TGCGCCAGCAGACTAACAGGGGGCATTACTGAAGCTTTCTTT.

The chain is built from TRBV5-1 and TRBJ1-5, with a possible D match to TRBD1 (5 bases). There are 14 residues in the CDR3. Germline V gene lookup returns CDR1 SGHRS and CDR2 YFSETQ. V lost 4 bases, J lost 9 bases, and 17 bases lay in between. The CDR3 region is CASSVDSVNGPQHF. The CDR3 DNA sequence: TGCGCCAGCAGCGTAGACAGTGTAAATGGGCCCCAGCATTTT.

The V and J genes are TRBV5-1 and TRBJ2-1, with 10 nucleotides matching TRBD2. Germline V gene sequence: CDR1 SGHRS, CDR2 YFSETQ. The CDR3 is made up of 16 amino acids. V shed 0 bases, J shed 4 bases, and the junction held 4 bases outside the gene matches. The DNA for the CDR3 is TGCGCCAGCAGCTTGGTTCCTAGCGGGAGTTACAATGAGCAGTTCTTC. It encodes CASSLVPSGSYNEQFF.

CDR3 in DNA: TGTGCCAGCAGCACTGTTTCGCCGGGACAGGGACTAGATACGCAGTATTTT. This encodes CASSTVSPGQGLDTQYF. V and J are TRBV7-7 and TRBJ2-3; 9 bases are a match to TRBD1. The germline gives CDR1 SSHAT, CDR2 FNYEAQ (reference sequence). CDR3 length: 17 amino acids. With V trimmed by 5 bases and J by 5 bases, 14 bases remained unmatched.

This clone was seen only a few times. The chain carries TRBV4-2 and TRBJ1-5; D call uncertain. CDR3 length equals 14 residues. Germline lookup yields CDR1 LGHNA and CDR2 YNFKEQ. V lost 5 bases to trimming and J lost 5 bases, with 13 bases between them. The CDR3 DNA reads TGTGCCAGCAGCTCTCGACTCTTGTATCAGCCCCAGCATTTT. The encoded protein is CASSSRLLYQPQHF.

The V and J genes are TRBV28 and TRBJ2-7; weak D call: TRBD2 (5 bases). Looked up from germline, CDR1 is MDHEN and CDR2 is SYDVKM. The CDR3 is 12 residues long. Between the trimmed V and J ends, which lost 2 bases and 7 bases, there was a span of 9 bases. The CDR3 is CASSLVAREQYF. DNA of the CDR3: TGTGCCAGCAGTTTAGTAGCGCGGGAGCAGTACTTC.